These 17 T cell receptor beta chains share one sample of origin, sequenced in a study of CD8+ T cells in alopecia areata. Treatment defined: oral pan-JAK inhibitor, 5-10 mg twice daily. cDNA reverse transcribed from extracted RNA served as the sequencing template. The assay was immunoSEQ multiplex PCR, and TCRdb's table has in-frame clones only and misses some. The sample includes fewer than 150,000 clones, around 82% of them seen just once. The specimen comprised CD8+ T cells sorted from blood, sampled at week 4, from a patient treated with tofacitinib. These receptors all stem from a human donor with alopecia areata.

This clone was seen a handful of times. The J gene is TRBJ2-4, the V gene TRBV15; the D gene is possibly TRBD2 (7 bases). CDR1 is LNHNV, CDR2 YYDKDF, per germline (reference sequence). This CDR3 contains 15 residues. Trimming took off 0 bases at V and 8 bases at J, with 14 bases between the two ends. The CDR3 reads CATSRDRGGQYIQYF. CDR3 nucleotide sequence: TGTGCCACCAGCAGAGATAGGGGGGGCCAGTACATTCAGTACTTC.

The chain combines TRBV7-9 with TRBJ2-2; no clear D gene. With 1 base removed from V and 7 bases from J, the gap between germline ends came to 4 bases. Germline V gene lookup returns CDR1 SEHNR and CDR2 FQNEAQ (reference sequence). CDR3 length equals 12 residues. The CDR3 region has the DNA TGTGCCAGCAGCTTAGAAAACGGGGAGCTGTTTTTT. This translates into CASSLENGELFF. Combining the CDR3 with reference TRBV7-9 and TRBJ2-2 gives the whole variable domain DTGVSQNPRHKITKRGQNVTFRCDPISEHNRLYWYRQTLGQGPEFLTYFQNEAQLEKSRLLSDRFSAERPKGSFSTLEIQRTEQGDSAMYLCASSLENGELFFGEGSRLTVL.

This clone was recorded only once. The chain uses TRBV29-1 and TRBJ2-6; the match to TRBD2 covers 13 bases. Germline CDR1 and CDR2: SQVTM and ANQGSEA. The ends lost 4 bases at V and 0 bases at J; junction bases unmatched: 3. The CDR3 runs to 17 residues. The CDR3, as DNA: TGCAGCGTTGCGGGACTAGCGGGGACCTCTGGGGCCAACGTCCTGACTTTC. Translation: CSVAGLAGTSGANVLTF.

The chain employs TRBV29-1 and TRBJ1-4, with a tentative D call TRBD1 (5 bases). Germline V gives CDR1 SQVTM, CDR2 ANQGSEA. CDR3 length equals 13 residues. Trimming shortened V by 5 bases and J by 6 bases, and 13 bases separated the two germline ends. CDR3: CSVWGPWDEKLFF. In nucleotides, the CDR3 is TGCAGCGTTTGGGGACCTTGGGATGAAAAACTGTTTTTT.

The chain has TRBV5-4 and TRBJ2-7, with no clear D. Trimming removed 0 bases from V and 3 bases from J, with 1 base in between. Germline-derived CDR1 and CDR2 are SGHNT and YYREEE (reference sequence). CDR3 size: 11 residues. The CDR3 loop reads CASSLGYEQYF. CDR3 sequence (DNA): TGTGCCAGCAGCTTGGGCTACGAGCAGTACTTC.

This clone was observed once. The CDR3 protein is CATSRGQGAGEQYF. CDR3 nucleotide sequence: TGTGCCACCAGCAGAGGACAGGGGGCGGGCGAGCAGTACTTC. V usage is TRBV15 and J usage is TRBJ2-7; 10 bases fit TRBD1. Trimming cost V 1 base and J 6 bases; bases outside gene matches: 3. CDR3 length: 14 amino acids. CDR1 is LNHNV and CDR2 is YYDKDF in the germline V gene (reference sequence).

The chain combines TRBV11-2 with TRBJ2-3; 8 bases are shared with TRBD1. Germline CDR1 reads SGHAT; CDR2 reads FQNNGV. The CDR3 runs to 16 residues. V trimming: 3 bases; J trimming: 1 base; junction bases outside the gene matches: 6. The CDR3 region is CASSFLQGAGTDTQYF. CDR3 DNA: TGTGCCAGCAGCTTTCTCCAGGGGGCGGGCACAGATACGCAGTATTTT.

The J gene is TRBJ2-5, the V gene TRBV6-6, with a possible D match to TRBD1 (5 bases). Germline values: CDR1 MNHNY, CDR2 SVGAGI (reference sequence). This CDR3 is 14 amino acids long. Trimming took 2 bases from V and 1 from J, leaving 8 bases between them. The CDR3 region is CASSYGRAQETQYF. CDR3 coding DNA: TGTGCCAGCAGTTACGGCAGGGCCCAAGAGACCCAGTACTTC.

V and J are TRBV4-1 and TRBJ2-1; the D gene is possibly TRBD1 (7 bases). Germline CDR1 is MGHRA and CDR2 is YSYEKL. The V end lost 1 base, the J end lost 9 bases, and 22 bases lay between the germline ends. CDR3 size: 17 residues. The CDR3 sequence is CASSQVSKGPQGGEQFF. The DNA of the CDR3 is TGCGCCAGCAGCCAAGTTAGTAAGGGCCCCCAGGGGGGTGAGCAGTTCTTC.

The chain uses TRBV5-4 and TRBJ2-7; 7 bases are shared with TRBD1. J gave up 5 bases and V 2 bases, and 1 base lay outside the gene matches. CDR1 is SGHNT and CDR2 is YYREEE in the germline V gene (reference sequence). The CDR3 contains 12 residues. In nucleotides, the CDR3 is TGTGCCAGCAGCTTAACAGGGGACGAGCAGTACTTC. This sequence encodes CASSLTGDEQYF.

V gene TRBV6-6 combines with J gene TRBJ2-7; TRBD1 agrees at 9 bases. J gave up 6 bases and V 4 bases, and 4 bases lay outside the gene matches. This CDR3 comprises 13 residues. The V gene's germline CDR1 is MNHNY and CDR2 SVGAGI (reference sequence). CDR3 in DNA: TGTGCCAGCAGTTGGGACAGGGCTGGCGAGCAGTACTTC. Its translation: CASSWDRAGEQYF.

J is TRBJ2-5 and V is TRBV7-8; tentative D call: TRBD2 (5 bases). CDR3 size: 15 residues. Germline V gives CDR1 SGHVS, CDR2 FQNEAQ. The germline V and J ends were trimmed by 1 base and 3 bases, with 12 bases remaining between them. Written as DNA, the CDR3 is TGTGCCAGCAGCTTAGTCCGGTCTAGCAAAGAGACCCAGTACTTC. Protein product: CASSLVRSSKETQYF.

J is TRBJ2-5 and V is TRBV25-1, with D uncertain. Germline V CDR1 and CDR2: MGHDK, SYGVNS. The CDR3 covers 13 residues. V shed 4 bases and J shed 5 bases, with 11 bases lying between them. The DNA of the CDR3 is TGTGCCAGCAGTGGCCACCCCTGGGAGACCCAGTACTTC. This sequence encodes CASSGHPWETQYF.

The chain's CDR3 is CASQGLGNEQFF. For the CDR3, the DNA is TGTGCCAGCCAGGGTTTGGGCAATGAGCAGTTCTTC. This chain uses TRBV27 with TRBJ2-1; perhaps TRBD1 as D (5 bases). This CDR3 has 12 amino acids. Germline loops: CDR1 MNHEY, CDR2 SMNVEV (reference sequence). V was shortened by 8 bases and J by 6 bases, with 11 bases between the two germline ends.

This sequence joins TRBV6-6 and TRBJ2-7; the D call may be TRBD1 or TRBD2 (6 bases each). Trimming pared 8 bases from V and 4 bases from J, leaving 15 bases between. The V gene's germline CDR1 is MNHNY and CDR2 SVGAGI (reference sequence). The CDR3 extends over 13 amino acids. The CDR3, as DNA: TGTGCCAGCCCCCCCGGAGGGGGATACGAGCAGTACTTC. As protein: CASPPGGGYEQYF.

V is TRBV13 and J is TRBJ2-4; D remains ambiguous. Trimming cost V 4 bases and J 7 bases, with 14 bases left between them. Per the germline V gene, CDR1 is PRHDT and CDR2 is FYEKMQ (reference sequence). The length of the CDR3 is 14 residues. CDR3 nucleotides: TGTGCCAGCAGCTCTTCAAATGGCAAGAACATTCAGTACTTC. It yields the protein CASSSSNGKNIQYF.

This chain uses TRBV29-1 with TRBJ2-1, with a tentative D call TRBD1 (6 bases). There are 13 residues in the CDR3. Germline V gene data show CDR1 as SQVTM and CDR2 as ANQGSEA. Trimming stripped 6 bases from V and 8 bases from J, with 17 bases between. The CDR3 region is CSVLEGRGDEQFF. CDR3 nucleotide sequence: TGCAGCGTCCTCGAAGGCAGGGGAGATGAGCAGTTCTTC.